These 10 T cell receptor beta chains were sequenced from one sample in a study of T cell changes during pregnancy in multiple sclerosis. Libraries were prepared by immunoSEQ multiplex PCR; TCRdb keeps only in-frame clonotypes and omits some of them. The table shows tens of thousands of clones, with approximately 92% occurring only once. The sequencing used CD4+ T cells from peripheral blood mononuclear cells, collected in the third trimester of pregnancy. Source of these receptors: a female donor with multiple sclerosis, enrolled in a pregnancy study.

CDR3 coding DNA: TGTGCCAGCAGCTTAGTATCGGACAGGTCCTACGAGCAGTACTTC. This encodes CASSLVSDRSYEQYF. The chain joins TRBV7-2 to TRBJ2-7, with TRBD1 matching over 7 bases. The V and J ends lost 1 base and 1 base, in that order; junction bases with no gene match: 4. CDR1 and CDR2 from the germline V gene are SGHTA and FQGNSA. The CDR3 has 15 amino acids.

This clone was counted a few times. V usage is TRBV19 and J usage is TRBJ1-3, with D tentatively TRBD1 (5 bases). This CDR3 contains 16 residues. Trimming left V 3 bases short and J 4 bases short, with 16 bases between. CDR1 is LNHDA and CDR2 is SQIVND in the germline V gene (reference sequence). As DNA, the CDR3 is TGTGCCAGTAGTATGATCGGGGGGAGCAAAGGAAACACCATATATTTT. This gives the protein CASSMIGGSKGNTIYF.

This chain connects TRBV5-4 to TRBJ2-5; the match to TRBD2 covers 7 bases. This CDR3 is built from 15 residues. Germline V gene sequence: CDR1 SGHNT, CDR2 YYREEE (reference sequence). J was trimmed by 5 bases and V by 2 bases; bases with no gene match: 9. CDR3 sequence (DNA): TGTGCCAGCAGCTTTCAGCGACGGGGGGAGGAGACCCAGTACTTC. Residues: CASSFQRRGEETQYF.

This clone was seen once. This chain uses TRBV7-8 with TRBJ1-2, with 7 bases fitting TRBD1. The germline gives CDR1 SGHVS, CDR2 FQNEAQ. This CDR3 spans 15 amino acids. J gave up 4 bases and V 2 bases, and 7 bases lay outside the gene matches. The CDR3 sequence: CASSLKDRKTYGYTF. The CDR3 nucleotides are TGTGCCAGCAGCTTAAAGGACAGGAAAACCTATGGCTACACCTTC.

The rearrangement links TRBV7-2 to TRBJ2-1; TRBD2 might be the D (5 bases). The germline gives CDR1 SGHTA, CDR2 FQGNSA. Trimming shortened V by 4 bases and J by 10 bases, and 14 bases separated the two germline ends. The CDR3 length is 13 residues. The CDR3 spells CASSSTSLLEQFF. For the CDR3, the DNA is TGTGCCAGCAGCTCAACTAGTTTATTGGAGCAGTTCTTC.

The J gene is TRBJ2-2, the V gene TRBV12-5; 11 nucleotides align to TRBD2. Germline assignment: CDR1 LGHNT and CDR2 FRNRAP. V was clipped by 7 bases and J by 1 base; unmatched bases: 11. The CDR3 extends over 18 amino acids. The CDR3 sequence: CASASRGTSGRNTGELFF. CDR3 DNA sequence: TGTGCTAGTGCCTCAAGGGGGACTAGCGGTCGGAACACCGGGGAGCTGTTTTTT.

The CDR3 coding sequence is TGTGCCAGCAGCGTAGCTACGGGTGCGGTGAACACTGAAGCTTTCTTT. Translated: CASSVATGAVNTEAFF. The chain uses TRBV9 and TRBJ1-1; D is unclear. Per germline, CDR1 SGDLS and CDR2 YYNGEE. Trimming left V 0 bases short and J 0 bases short, with 12 bases between. This CDR3 is built from 16 residues.

This CDR3 reads CATGFGASGRGWKHEQYF. In DNA, the CDR3 is TGTGCCACCGGGTTCGGGGCTAGCGGGAGGGGTTGGAAGCACGAGCAGTACTTC. The chain uses TRBV27 and TRBJ2-7; TRBD2 matches at 12 bases. V lost 10 bases to trimming and J lost 5 bases; unmatched junction nucleotides: 21. Germline loops: CDR1 MNHEY, CDR2 SMNVEV (reference sequence). This CDR3 spans 18 amino acids.

The chain recombines TRBV28 with TRBJ2-7, with D perhaps matching TRBD1 (6 bases). The V gene's germline CDR1 is MDHEN and CDR2 SYDVKM. This CDR3 region has 15 residues. V was shortened by 3 bases and J by 0 bases, with 12 bases between the two germline ends. CDR3 protein: CASSFQGTPSYEQYF. As DNA, the CDR3 is TGTGCCAGCAGTTTCCAGGGGACCCCCTCCTACGAGCAGTACTTC.

J is TRBJ1-4 and V is TRBV5-1; 7 bases are a match to TRBD1. This CDR3 region has 15 residues. Germline assignment: CDR1 SGHRS and CDR2 YFSETQ. V was pared by 4 bases and J by 5 bases, with 8 bases of the junction left unmatched. The DNA of the CDR3 is TGCGCCAGCAGCCCGGGAGACAGGGAGAATGAAAAACTGTTTTTT. Protein sequence: CASSPGDRENEKLFF.